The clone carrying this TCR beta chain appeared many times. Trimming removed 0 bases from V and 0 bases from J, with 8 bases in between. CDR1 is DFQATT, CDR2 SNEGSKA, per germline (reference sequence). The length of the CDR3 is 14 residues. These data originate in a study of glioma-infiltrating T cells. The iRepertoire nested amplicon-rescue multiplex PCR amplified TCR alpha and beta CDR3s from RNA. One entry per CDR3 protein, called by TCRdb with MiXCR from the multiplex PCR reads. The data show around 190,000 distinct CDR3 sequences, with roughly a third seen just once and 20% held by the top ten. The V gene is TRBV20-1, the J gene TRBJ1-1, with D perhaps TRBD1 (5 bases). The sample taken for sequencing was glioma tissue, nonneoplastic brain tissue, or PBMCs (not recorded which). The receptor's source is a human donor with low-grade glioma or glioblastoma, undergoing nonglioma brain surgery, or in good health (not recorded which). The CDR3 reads CSARERGLNTEAFF. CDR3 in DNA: TGCAGTGCTAGAGAGCGGGGCCTGAACACTGAAGCTTTCTTT.